This T cell receptor (beta chain) was found in a study of glioma-infiltrating T cells (dated by TCRdb to between 2015 and 2016). General notes on the study: The low-grade gliomas were WHO grade II oligodendrogliomas or astrocytomas, while the glioblastomas were WHO grade IV tumors sampled at initial diagnosis rather than at recurrent diagnosis. Glioma patients received dexamethasone for six or fewer days before surgery. Blood libraries targeted 4.5- to 10-fold sequencing coverage of around 950,000 peripheral T cells. TCR alpha- and beta-chain repertoires were sequenced from glioma tissue, non-neoplastic brain tissue and matched peripheral blood mononuclear cells. To measure divergence between tissue and blood T-cell populations, each tissue-infiltrating repertoire was compared with the peripheral blood repertoire of the same patient. Three low-grade glioma patients, roughly 8 primary glioblastoma patients and three non-glioma patients contributing non-neoplastic brain tissue were included in the paired cohort.

Trimming takes 2 bases from V and 11 bases from J, and the germline ends sit 15 bases apart. The germline V gene (reference sequence) yields MNHNY for CDR1 and SVGAGI for CDR2. The CDR3 holds 13 amino acids from the cysteine to the phenylalanine. Only CDR3 DNA remains: 39 bases, in frame from the first base. What the authors observed across the whole study: The group comparisons were based on small numbers of patients: three non-neoplastic, three low-grade glioma and roughly eight glioblastoma patients. VJ-independent divergence between tissue and blood was below expectation in non-neoplastic patients but above expectation in all gliomas, especially low-grade gliomas. Tissue and blood shared very few CDR3 sequences, a result attributed to high CDR3 diversity and limited sampling. A signature set of shared blood CDR3 motifs marked patients with low tissue-blood divergence and was depleted in highly divergent patients.

Details on this clonotype: It lacks a known antigen. A much larger clone is a single base away; this may be a read error.

Surgical brain or tumor specimens were cryofrozen in liquid nitrogen immediately after resection, and peripheral blood cells were collected concurrently. The iRepertoire nested amplicon-rescue multiplex PCR (arm-PCR) platform was used to amplify TCR alpha and beta CDR3 regions from RNA. One-step reverse transcription and amplification used about 85-400 ng of tissue mRNA or PBMC total RNA as input. Following bead purification, Illumina adapters were added by a secondary multiplex PCR, and libraries between 200 and 400 bp were gel-purified. Internal 6-nucleotide barcodes were carried by the libraries and were used for demultiplexing. The libraries were sequenced on an Illumina MiSeq using 2x220 or 2x250 nucleotide paired-end reads. The paper's data handling went like this. Paired reads were merged with FLASH 1.2.11 and aligned to the GRCh37 human genome with BWA-MEM before extracting TRA and TRB reads. V and J assignment used an IMGT-derived reference of cassette sequences and CDR3 motifs that included pseudogenes. Reads were translated in three frames, and productive CDR3s were defined by a C…FGXG motif without stop codons. Unique combinations of V-J cassette pair and CDR3 amino acid sequence were defined as clonotypes. Reads were filtered by Hamming distance, with the threshold set by the sequence error rate of each sample in mapped regions. Using fastp trimming at Q25 and MiXCR clonotype assembly, TCRdb reanalyzed the public sequencing data and kept in-frame beta chains. Rows are combined by CDR3 protein, so each entry shows the most common genes and DNA. The V and J calls follow TCRdb's processing rather than the paper's. The sample includes about 400,000 distinct CDR3 sequences, with 41% observed a single time. The ten most abundant clones make up more than 10% of the sample.

The sample consisted of glioma tissue, nonneoplastic brain tissue, or PBMCs (not recorded which). The receptor was derived from a human donor with low-grade glioma or glioblastoma, undergoing nonglioma brain surgery, or in good health (not recorded which). The chain employs TRBV6-6 and TRBJ1-1; the D region possibly corresponds to TRBD1 (5 bases align). The CDR3 protein is CASSYPGQGRAFF. The nucleotides are TGTGCCAGCAGTTACCCGGGGCAGGGTCGGGCTTTCTTT.